This is a list of T cell receptor beta chains from one sample in a study of T cells in Graves' hyperthyroidism and ophthalmopathy. TCRdb reprocessed the multiplex PCR reads with MiXCR, giving one entry per CDR3 protein. The repertoire holds 300,000 to 350,000 distinct CDR3 sequences, with about 15% as singletons. Sample: blood. These TCRs come from a woman under 40 with Graves' hyperthyroidism. CDR3s include the opening cysteine and the closing phenylalanine or tryptophan. The D gene is left open where the match is weak. Expanded clones are given a class, and other clones once, few, many or no size at all.

CASRPLAGAQPGELFF | TGTGCCAGCAGGCCCCTAGCGGGAGCCCAACCCGGGGAGCTGTTTTTT | TRBV12-3/TRBV12-4 | few | TRBJ2-2 | TRBD2
CAWSVRSRVDQPQHF | TGTGCCTGGAGTGTACGGTCGCGTGTGGATCAGCCCCAGCATTTT | TRBV30 | many | TRBJ1-5 | -
CASRNRLLEKLFF | TGTGCCAGCAGGAATAGACTGCTTGAAAAACTGTTTTTT | TRBV12-3/TRBV12-4 | - | TRBJ1-4 | -
CASSRSFTSGRPPDTQYF | TGTGCCAGCAGCCGCTCCTTCACTAGCGGGAGACCGCCAGATACGCAGTATTTT | TRBV27 | - | TRBJ2-3 | TRBD2
CASSFDSSYEQYF | TGTGCCAGCAGTTTTGATAGCTCCTACGAGCAGTACTTC | TRBV12-3/TRBV12-4 | many | TRBJ2-7 | -
CASSAMTGDEQYF | TGTGCCAGCAGTGCAATGACAGGGGACGAGCAGTACTTC | TRBV6-4 | few | TRBJ2-7 | TRBD1
CASSETPLRSFRGDTQYF | TGTGCCAGCAGTGAAACCCCTTTACGGTCTTTCAGGGGGGATACGCAGTATTTT | TRBV2 | few | TRBJ2-3 | TRBD1
CASSWGTGNEQFF | TGTGCCAGCAGCTGGGGCACGGGGAATGAGCAGTTCTTC | TRBV7-9 | many | TRBJ2-1 | -
CGARDLTSGLSSEQFF | TGCGGTGCTAGAGATTTAACTAGCGGTTTATCGTCTGAGCAGTTCTTC | TRBV20-1 | - | TRBJ2-1 | TRBD2
CASSQGRAPDTQYF | TGCGCCAGCAGCCAAGGTCGGGCACCAGATACGCAGTATTTT | TRBV4-3 | - | TRBJ2-3 | -
CASSAGTSGSRYNEQFF | TGTGCCAGCAGCGCTGGGACTAGCGGGAGTAGGTACAATGAGCAGTTCTTC | TRBV7-6 | many | TRBJ2-1 | TRBD2
CATSRGQGPWELFF | TGTGCCACGTCGAGGGGACAGGGGCCTTGGGAGCTGTTTTTT | TRBV24-1 | many | TRBJ2-2 | TRBD1
CSARAGSQVTEKLFF | TGCAGTGCTAGAGCTGGCTCGCAGGTTACCGAAAAACTGTTTTTT | TRBV20-1 | many | TRBJ1-4 | -
CASSQDPSGSTGEQFF | TGTGCCAGCAGCCAAGATCCGAGCGGCTCCACGGGTGAGCAGTTCTTC | TRBV3-1 | few | TRBJ2-1 | -
CSAAKTGTHYPNEQFF | TGCAGTGCCGCGAAGACCGGGACTCACTACCCTAATGAGCAGTTCTTC | TRBV20-1 | - | TRBJ2-1 | -
CSVDDRISGNTIYF | TGCAGCGTTGACGACAGAATCTCTGGAAACACCATATATTTT | TRBV29-1 | - | TRBJ1-3 | -
CASSPGKGGYGYTF | TGTGCCAGCAGTCCCGGGAAGGGAGGTTATGGCTACACCTTC | TRBV12-3/TRBV12-4 | many | TRBJ1-2 | -
CASRMGQWGYTF | TGTGCCAGCAGAATGGGACAGTGGGGCTACACCTTC | TRBV6-1 | few | TRBJ1-2 | TRBD1
CASSFNGRQQFF | TGTGCCAGCAGTTTTAACGGGAGACAGCAGTTCTTC | TRBV28 | - | TRBJ2-1 | -
CASSAGRTLNYGYTF | TGCGCCAGCAGTGCGGGAAGAACCCTTAACTATGGCTACACCTTC | TRBV5-1 | - | TRBJ1-2 | -
CASTDPNAVYGYTF | TGTGCCAGCACTGATCCGAACGCGGTCTATGGCTACACCTTC | TRBV28 | many | TRBJ1-2 | -
CASPRRKASGNTIYF | TGTGCCAGCCCTCGTCGTAAAGCCTCTGGAAACACCATATATTTT | TRBV6-2/TRBV6-3 | many | TRBJ1-3 | -
CASSTSRRAPGNGYTF | TGTGCCAGCAGTACGAGTCGACGGGCCCCGGGGAATGGCTACACCTTC | TRBV6-1 | - | TRBJ1-2 | -
CASSGSIMTGNTIYF | TGTGCCAGCAGCGGATCAATAATGACTGGAAACACCATATATTTT | TRBV9 | many | TRBJ1-3 | -
CASSFRGGPQHF | TGTGCCAGCAGCTTTCGGGGGGGGCCCCAGCATTTT | TRBV7-2 | few | TRBJ1-5 | -
CASSPGTVTYEQYF | TGTGCCAGCAGTCCAGGGACAGTTACCTACGAGCAGTACTTC | TRBV12-3/TRBV12-4 | few | TRBJ2-7 | TRBD1
CASSGPGGGLHGYTF | TGCGCCAGCAGCGGCCCGGGGGGGGGACTTCATGGCTACACCTTC | TRBV5-1 | many | TRBJ1-2 | -
CASRARGGTTAAYNEQFF | TGTGCCAGCAGGGCTAGGGGGGGGACTACGGCCGCCTACAATGAGCAGTTCTTC | TRBV12-3/TRBV12-4 | - | TRBJ2-1 | -
CASSSYGGHQANVLTF | TGTGCCAGCAGTTCCTATGGGGGGCATCAGGCCAACGTCCTGACTTTC | TRBV6-1 | - | TRBJ2-6 | -
CASSGAGGDTGELFF | TGTGCCAGCAGTGGGGCGGGAGGGGACACCGGGGAGCTGTTTTTT | TRBV12-3/TRBV12-4 | many | TRBJ2-2 | TRBD2
CASSVGVSQPQHF | TGTGCCAGCAGCGTAGGAGTAAGTCAGCCCCAGCATTTT | TRBV7-9 | many | TRBJ1-5 | -
CASRPDPRDRDLRSSYNEQFF | TGTGCCAGCAGGCCAGACCCCCGGGACAGGGACCTAAGGAGCTCCTACAATGAGCAGTTCTTC | TRBV11-2 | many | TRBJ2-1 | TRBD1
CSVGQLVETQYF | TGCAGTGTGGGACAGCTTGTCGAGACCCAGTACTTC | TRBV20-1 | few | TRBJ2-5 | TRBD1
CASSPVNTEAFF | TGTGCCAGCAGTCCGGTGAACACTGAAGCTTTCTTT | TRBV12-3/TRBV12-4 | many | TRBJ1-1 | -
CAWMRGLNTEAFF | TGTGCCTGGATGAGGGGATTGAACACTGAAGCTTTCTTT | TRBV30 | - | TRBJ1-1 | -
CASSVLVGPQHF | TGTGCCAGCAGTGTTTTAGTCGGGCCCCAGCATTTT | TRBV2 | many | TRBJ1-5 | -
CASSFPWTGANYGYTF | TGTGCCAGCAGTTTCCCCTGGACGGGAGCTAACTATGGCTACACCTTC | TRBV12-3/TRBV12-4 | few | TRBJ1-2 | -
CASSISLAGYEQYF | TGTGCCAGTAGTATAAGTCTAGCGGGCTACGAGCAGTACTTC | TRBV19 | few | TRBJ2-7 | TRBD2
CASTWTSGTDTQYF | TGTGCCAGTACGTGGACTAGCGGGACTGATACGCAGTATTTT | TRBV28 | many | TRBJ2-3 | TRBD2
CASSSPPRGVAGDTQYF | TGTGCCAGCAGCAGTCCCCCCAGGGGGGTAGCGGGAGATACGCAGTATTTT | TRBV7-9 | - | TRBJ2-3 | -